Listed here are 20 T cell receptor beta chains from one sample, sequenced in a study of human T cells and chemical hapten exposure. As for time point: pre-sensitization, week 0. Treatment denoted: therapeutic diphenylcyclopropenone sensitization with weekly scalp DPC. TCRdb reanalysed the RACE reads using MiXCR and keeps one entry per CDR3 protein. Here the sample spans about 80,000 distinct CDR3 sequences, about 14% being singletons. The sequenced sample was whole blood, obtained in connection with sensitization to the hapten diphenylcyclopropenone (DPC). These receptors were collected from a woman aged 45-65 years with alopecia areata. Some clones in this sample may be carry-over from other donors' samples.

This rearrangement joins TRBV20-1 to TRBJ1-1, with 9 bases lining up with TRBD1. The CDR3 has 17 residues. CDR1 is DFQATT and CDR2 is SNEGSKA in the germline V gene (reference sequence). The trim removed 2 bases at V and 2 bases at J, leaving 12 bases unmatched. In nucleotides, the CDR3 is TGCAGTGCTAGAAATACAGGGGGCGGGTACGCAAACACTGAAGCTTTCTTT. It yields the protein CSARNTGGGYANTEAFF.

This clonotype was detected a few times. The V call is TRBV4-2, the J call TRBJ2-7, with 8 bases lining up with TRBD2. The CDR3 is 15 residues long. Germline CDR1 is LGHNA and CDR2 is YNFKEQ. V was clipped by 0 bases and J by 5 bases; unmatched bases: 6. For the CDR3, the DNA is TGTGCCAGCAGCCAAGATTCGAGCGGGAGTAACGAGCAGTACTTC. Amino acids: CASSQDSSGSNEQYF.

This chain connects TRBV4-1 to TRBJ2-6, with a possible D match to TRBD1 (6 bases). This CDR3 comprises 17 residues. The germline V and J ends were trimmed by 1 base and 2 bases, with 12 bases remaining between them. CDR1 is MGHRA and CDR2 is YSYEKL in the germline V gene. The CDR3 DNA follows: TGCGCCAGCAGCCAAGCCCGGGCAGGGGCTGGGGCCAACGTCCTGACTTTC. It translates to CASSQARAGAGANVLTF.

The V and J genes are TRBV5-1 and TRBJ2-7; D possibly uses TRBD1 or TRBD2 (5 bases each). CDR1 and CDR2 (germline): SGHRS, YFSETQ. Trimming pared 4 bases from V and 2 bases from J, leaving 19 bases between. This CDR3 is built from 16 residues. This CDR3 is CASSSRDRDATYEQYF. CDR3 coding DNA: TGCGCCAGCAGCAGCCGGGACCGAGATGCCACCTACGAGCAGTACTTC.

This clonotype was found many times. The rearrangement uses TRBV6-2 or TRBV6-3 and TRBJ2-5; D possibly uses TRBD1 or TRBD2 (6 bases each). Germline V gives CDR1 MNHEY, CDR2 SVGEGT. The V and J ends lost 5 bases and 4 bases respectively, with 14 bases between them. The CDR3 sequence is 14 residues long. The CDR3 bases are TGTGCCAGCAGTGACCCCTCGGGGGCAGAGACCCAGTACTTC. Translating it yields CASSDPSGAETQYF.

This clonotype was observed a few times. V usage is TRBV29-1 and J usage is TRBJ1-4, with unresolved D. V was cut by 6 bases and J by 5 bases, with 10 bases left in between. Germline values: CDR1 SQVTM, CDR2 ANQGSEA. The CDR3 covers 12 residues. Here the CDR3 reads CSVGDPNEKLFF. In nucleotides, the CDR3 is TGCAGCGTCGGGGATCCCAATGAAAAACTGTTTTTT.

The gene calls are TRBV5-1 and TRBJ2-1, with 11 bases aligning to TRBD2. The germline V gene encodes CDR1 SGHRS and CDR2 YFSETQ. V gave up 5 bases and J gave up 3 bases; unmatched junction bases: 4. There are 15 residues in the CDR3. In nucleotides, the CDR3 is TGCGCCAGCAGGACTAGCGGGGAACGCTACAATGAGCAGTTCTTC. Protein product: CASRTSGERYNEQFF.

This clonotype was observed a few times. The chain combines TRBV11-2 with TRBJ2-5, with 9 bases aligning to TRBD2. Germline lookup yields CDR1 SGHAT and CDR2 FQNNGV. V shed 5 bases and J 8 bases; nucleotides not matched to a gene: 12. The CDR3 is 15 amino acids. This chain's CDR3 is CASSPGLASGFTQYF. The CDR3 DNA reads as TGTGCCAGCAGCCCAGGACTAGCGTCTGGTTTCACCCAGTACTTC. The whole variable domain, filled in from reference TRBV11-2 and TRBJ2-5, reads EAGVAQSPRYKIIEKRQSVAFWCNPISGHATLYWYQQILGQGPKLLIQFQNNGVVDDSQLPKDRFSAERLKGVDSTLKIQPAKLEDSAVYLCASSPGLASGFTQYFGPGTRLLVL.

CDR3 DNA sequence: TGTGCCAGCAGCCTAGGAGCGGGGACTGAAGCTTTCTTT. It specifies CASSLGAGTEAFF. This rearrangement joins TRBV11-2 to TRBJ1-1, with D hard to call. CDR1 is SGHAT and CDR2 is FQNNGV in the germline V gene. With 5 bases removed from V and 5 bases from J, the gap between germline ends came to 12 bases. This CDR3 is built from 13 residues.

This clonotype was seen only a few times. The gene calls are TRBV10-1 and TRBJ1-5; weak D call: TRBD1 (5 bases). V lost 0 bases, J lost 2 bases, and 8 bases lay in between. The CDR3 sequence is 15 residues long. The V gene's germline CDR1 is WNHNN and CDR2 SYGVQD (reference sequence). In DNA form, the CDR3 reads TGCGCCAGCAGTGAGTCGGGGCAGGGCAATCAGCCCCAGCATTTT. Translating it yields CASSESGQGNQPQHF.

There are a few counts of this clonotype. The DNA for the CDR3 is TGTGCCAGCAGGACCGGTATAGCGGGAGGGAGCTCCTACGAGCAGTACTTC. It specifies CASRTGIAGGSSYEQYF. The V call is TRBV6-2 or TRBV6-3, the J call TRBJ2-7, with 11 bases identical to TRBD2. Germline V lookup: CDR1 MNHEY, CDR2 SVGEGT. Germline trimming cut 6 bases from V and 0 bases from J; bases unmatched to any gene: 10. This CDR3 is 17 amino acids long.

The table lists this clonotype with a few counts. The chain combines TRBV9 with TRBJ1-1; 7 bases are a match to TRBD1. V lost 0 bases to trimming and J lost 6 bases; unmatched junction nucleotides: 8. This CDR3 spans 15 amino acids. Germline V lookup: CDR1 SGDLS, CDR2 YYNGEE. CDR3 bases: TGTGCCAGCAGCGTAGTTAAGGGGGCGATAGCTGAAGCTTTCTTT. Translation gives CASSVVKGAIAEAFF.

The table lists this clonotype with many counts. The rearrangement joins TRBV7-9 to TRBJ2-7; D may be TRBD2 (5 bases). CDR3 size: 18 residues. V gave up 5 bases and J gave up 0 bases, with 23 bases separating them. The germline V gene encodes CDR1 SEHNR and CDR2 FQNEAQ (reference sequence). The CDR3 loop reads CASSPRAGSSGNSYEQYF. CDR3 nucleotide sequence: TGTGCCAGCAGCCCCCGGGCGGGCAGCTCTGGGAACTCCTACGAGCAGTACTTC.

The gene calls are TRBV12-3 or TRBV12-4 and TRBJ2-1, with TRBD1 matching 9 bases. CDR3 length: 16 amino acids. J lost 5 bases, V lost 3 bases, and 8 bases had no gene match. This CDR3 is CASSFARTGDDNEQFF. The CDR3 region has the DNA TGTGCCAGCAGTTTCGCAAGGACAGGGGATGACAATGAGCAGTTCTTC.

This clonotype turned up a few times. The chain combines TRBV4-1 with TRBJ2-5; 16 bases are a match to TRBD2. Germline CDR1 and CDR2: MGHRA and YSYEKL. The CDR3 is made up of 18 amino acids. V lost 1 base, J lost 5 bases, and 7 bases stayed unmatched. DNA of the CDR3: TGCGCCAGCAGCCAAGGGGGACTAGCGGGAGGGCCTTGGGAGACCCAGTACTTC. Amino acids: CASSQGGLAGGPWETQYF.

This clonotype was found a few times. V usage is TRBV4-3 and J usage is TRBJ1-1, with TRBD1 matching over 9 bases. This CDR3 comprises 13 residues. CDR1 LGHNA and CDR2 YSLEER come from the germline V gene. Trimming took 4 bases from V and 11 from J; bases not matched to a gene: 8. CDR3 DNA: TGCGCCAGCAGCCGCACAGGGGGCGCCTGGGCTTTCTTT. Translated: CASSRTGGAWAFF.

In DNA form, the CDR3 reads TGTGCCAGCAGCCCACGGACAGGGGTACGGGGCACAGATACGCAGTATTTT. Encoded protein: CASSPRTGVRGTDTQYF. The chain combines TRBV28 with TRBJ2-3; 9 bases agree with TRBD1. Germline lookup yields CDR1 MDHEN and CDR2 SYDVKM. The J segment lost 1 base and the V segment lost 6 bases, leaving 11 bases of the junction unmatched. The CDR3 is 17 amino acids.

J is TRBJ2-3 and V is TRBV7-8; D not certain. V lost 4 bases to trimming and J lost 2 bases, with 13 bases between them. Germline V lookup: CDR1 SGHVS, CDR2 FQNEAQ. The CDR3 contains 15 residues. CDR3 sequence: CASSSQRHTTDTQYF. The DNA of the CDR3 is TGTGCCAGCAGCTCCCAGCGACATACCACAGATACGCAGTATTTT. Full variable domain (rest looked up from reference TRBV7-8 and TRBJ2-3): GAGVSQSPRYKVAKRGQDVALRCDPISGHVSLFWYQQALGQGPEFLTYFQNEAQLDKSGLPSDRFFAERPEGSVSTLKIQRTQQEDSAVYLCASSSQRHTTDTQYFGPGTRLTVL.

This clonotype has just a few counts. The chain joins TRBV6-2 or TRBV6-3 to TRBJ1-5; 7 bases are a match to TRBD1. The CDR3 sequence is 15 residues long. Germline CDR1 is MNHEY and CDR2 is SVGEGT. Trimming removed 6 bases from V and 6 bases from J; junction bases left unmatched: 11. In DNA form, the CDR3 reads TGTGCCAGCAGCCCCTGGCGGGACAGCGGTCAGCCCCAGCATTTT. Translating gives CASSPWRDSGQPQHF.

This clonotype was observed at least ten times. The gene calls are TRBV9 and TRBJ1-1, with D perhaps matching TRBD1 (5 bases). The ends were cut back, 4 bases at V and 0 bases at J, with 13 bases in the middle. The CDR3 length is 15 residues. The germline gives CDR1 SGDLS, CDR2 YYNGEE. For the CDR3, the DNA is TGTGCCAGCAGCACCCTTTCAGGGATGAACACTGAAGCTTTCTTT. Translating it yields CASSTLSGMNTEAFF.